The 12 T cell receptor beta chains listed next were all sequenced from one sample in a study of radiotherapy plus CTLA-4 blockade in lung cancer. Profiling relied on immunoSEQ multiplex PCR, and the TCRdb table lists in-frame clones only, not all of them. This sample has roughly 120,000 clones, with 78% found just once. Here the sequenced sample was peripheral blood, taken from a patient treated with radiotherapy plus ipilimumab. Source of these receptors: a human donor with non-small cell lung cancer who had a partial response to radiotherapy plus ipilimumab.

This clone was observed a handful of times. This chain connects TRBV6-6 to TRBJ2-7, with 10 bases that match TRBD1. CDR1 is MNHNY and CDR2 is SVGAGI in the germline V gene (reference sequence). The CDR3 totals 15 residues. V gave up 6 bases and J gave up 2 bases; unmatched junction bases: 7. CDR3 coding DNA: TGTGCCAGCAGCAAAGCAGGGACAGGGGCCTACGAGCAGTACGTC. Its translation is CASSKAGTGAYEQYV.

This chain uses TRBV2 with TRBJ1-1; 7 bases are shared with TRBD1. This CDR3 has 14 residues. Germline assignment: CDR1 SNHLY and CDR2 FYNNEI. The J segment lost 4 bases and the V segment lost 5 bases, leaving 7 bases of the junction unmatched. CDR3 loop: CASSSTGVGTEAFF. The CDR3 coding sequence is TGTGCCAGCAGTTCCACAGGGGTGGGCACTGAAGCTTTCTTT.

The table lists this clone with a few counts. This chain uses TRBV28 with TRBJ2-7, with D possibly matching TRBD1 (5 bases). Trimming stripped 5 bases from V and 7 bases from J, with 12 bases between. The CDR3 sequence is 12 residues long. The germline V gene encodes CDR1 MDHEN and CDR2 SYDVKM. For the CDR3, the DNA is TGTGCCAGCAGTCCCCTCTCAGGGGAGCAGTACGTC. Its translation: CASSPLSGEQYV.

Details on this clone: The sample holds other DNA sequences that translate to the same CDR3. The chain is built from TRBV27 and TRBJ2-5; possibly TRBD1 for D (5 bases). V was clipped by 3 bases and J by 4 bases, with 9 bases between them. Germline assignment: CDR1 MNHEY and CDR2 SMNVEV (reference sequence). This CDR3 spans 13 amino acids. The CDR3 DNA sequence: TGTGCCAGCAGTTTGGGGCACGGAGAGACCCAGTACTTC. Translating it yields CASSLGHGETQYF.

The rearrangement uses TRBV11-1 and TRBJ2-1; 9 nucleotides agree with TRBD2. With V trimmed by 5 bases and J by 5 bases, 7 bases remained unmatched. The germline gives CDR1 SGHAT, CDR2 FQDESV (reference sequence). The CDR3 sequence is 15 residues long. The CDR3 bases are TGTGCCAGCAGCCTCGGGTCTAGCGGGAACAATGAGCAGTTCTTC. It specifies CASSLGSSGNNEQFF.

V gene TRBV6-1 combines with J gene TRBJ2-7; TRBD1 matches at 8 bases. CDR1 and CDR2 (germline): MNHNS, SASEGT. The V gene end was trimmed by 2 bases and the J gene end by 3 bases; junction bases not matched to a gene: 3. The CDR3 spans 14 residues. CDR3 loop: CASSEHRGNYEQYV. CDR3 nucleotides: TGTGCCAGCAGTGAACACAGGGGGAACTACGAGCAGTACGTC.

The chain recombines TRBV5-6 with TRBJ2-7; 16 bases align to TRBD2. The V and J ends lost 2 bases and 6 bases, in that order; junction bases with no gene match: 8. This CDR3 region has 17 residues. The germline V gene encodes CDR1 SGHDT and CDR2 YYEEEE. In DNA, the CDR3 is TGTGCCAGCAGCTTCTCAAGGGGACTAGCGGGAGGGCTCGAGCAGTACGTC. Its protein product is CASSFSRGLAGGLEQYV.

This chain uses TRBV30 with TRBJ1-1; D gene uncertain. V was pared by 3 bases and J by 4 bases, with 18 bases between. The length of the CDR3 is 15 residues. The germline V gene has CDR1 GTSNPN and CDR2 SVGIG (reference sequence). CDR3 in amino acids: CAWSLGGSIGTEAFF. CDR3 nucleotide sequence: TGTGCCTGGAGCCTGGGAGGATCGATAGGCACTGAAGCTTTCTTT.

CDR3 DNA: TGTGCCAGCAGCTTCAGTCTAGCGGGAGGGAGGTCCTACAATGAGCAGTTCTTC. Translating it yields CASSFSLAGGRSYNEQFF. The chain carries TRBV11-2 and TRBJ2-1; 12 bases fit TRBD2. The CDR3 spans 18 residues. In germline, CDR1 is SGHAT, CDR2 FQNNGV. Germline trimming cut 3 bases from V and 1 base from J; bases unmatched to any gene: 7.

This clone turned up a few times. The chain carries TRBV5-1 and TRBJ2-5; possibly TRBD2 for D (7 bases). Trimming shortened V by 0 bases and J by 5 bases, and 20 bases separated the two germline ends. Germline assignment: CDR1 SGHRS and CDR2 YFSETQ. The CDR3 runs to 17 residues. This chain's CDR3 is CASSLGQIGGGQETQYF. DNA of the CDR3: TGCGCCAGCAGCTTGGGGCAAATTGGCGGGGGCCAGGAGACCCAGTACTTC. Full variable domain (rest looked up from reference TRBV5-1 and TRBJ2-5): KAGVTQTPRYLIKTRGQQVTLSCSPISGHRSVSWYQQTPGQGLQFLFEYFSETQRNKGNFPGRFSGRQFSNSRSEMNVSTLELGDSALYLCASSLGQIGGGQETQYFGPGTRLLVL.

The rearrangement links TRBV6-4 to TRBJ1-1, with 9 bases lining up with TRBD1. The V gene end was trimmed by 6 bases and the J gene end by 3 bases; junction bases not matched to a gene: 8. The CDR3 extends over 15 amino acids. Germline loops: CDR1 MRHNA, CDR2 SNTAGT. The CDR3 region has the DNA TGTGCCAGCAGACTAACCCGGGACAGGGACACTGAAGCTTTCTTT. Its protein is CASRLTRDRDTEAFF.

This chain uses TRBV11-2 with TRBJ1-2; weak D call: TRBD1 (6 bases). Trimming removed 1 base from V and 6 bases from J, with 15 bases in between. The germline gives CDR1 SGHAT, CDR2 FQNNGV. The CDR3 extends over 15 amino acids. CDR3 in amino acids: CASSLVGRGRHGYTF. The CDR3 DNA sequence: TGTGCCAGCAGCTTAGTTGGCAGGGGTCGTCATGGCTACACCTTC.